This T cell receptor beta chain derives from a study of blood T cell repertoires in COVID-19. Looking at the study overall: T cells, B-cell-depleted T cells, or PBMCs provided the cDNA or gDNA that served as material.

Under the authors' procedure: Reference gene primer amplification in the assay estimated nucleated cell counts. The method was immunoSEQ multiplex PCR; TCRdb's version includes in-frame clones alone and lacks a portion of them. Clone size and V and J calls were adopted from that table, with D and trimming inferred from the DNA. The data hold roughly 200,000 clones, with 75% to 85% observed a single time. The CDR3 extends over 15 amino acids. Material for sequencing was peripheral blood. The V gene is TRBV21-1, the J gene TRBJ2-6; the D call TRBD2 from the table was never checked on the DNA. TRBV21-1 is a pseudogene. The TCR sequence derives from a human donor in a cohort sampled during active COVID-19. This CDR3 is CASREAGAGANVLTF. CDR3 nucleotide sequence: TGTGCCAGCAGGGAGGCGGGAGCTGGGGCCAACGTCCTGACTTTC.